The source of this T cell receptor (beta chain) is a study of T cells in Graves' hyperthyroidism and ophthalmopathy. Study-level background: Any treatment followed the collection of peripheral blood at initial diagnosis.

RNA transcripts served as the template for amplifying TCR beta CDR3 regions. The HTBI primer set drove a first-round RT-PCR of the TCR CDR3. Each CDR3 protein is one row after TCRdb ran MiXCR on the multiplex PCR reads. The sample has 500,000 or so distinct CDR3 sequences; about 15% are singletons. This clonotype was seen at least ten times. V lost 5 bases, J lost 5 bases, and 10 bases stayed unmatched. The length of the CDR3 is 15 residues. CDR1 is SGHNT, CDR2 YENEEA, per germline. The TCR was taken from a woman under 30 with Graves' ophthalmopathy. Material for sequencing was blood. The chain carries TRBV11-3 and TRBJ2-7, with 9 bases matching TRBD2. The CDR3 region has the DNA TGTGCCAGCAGCCCCTGGCTAGCGGGATTCCACGAGCAGTACTTC. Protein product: CASSPWLAGFHEQYF.